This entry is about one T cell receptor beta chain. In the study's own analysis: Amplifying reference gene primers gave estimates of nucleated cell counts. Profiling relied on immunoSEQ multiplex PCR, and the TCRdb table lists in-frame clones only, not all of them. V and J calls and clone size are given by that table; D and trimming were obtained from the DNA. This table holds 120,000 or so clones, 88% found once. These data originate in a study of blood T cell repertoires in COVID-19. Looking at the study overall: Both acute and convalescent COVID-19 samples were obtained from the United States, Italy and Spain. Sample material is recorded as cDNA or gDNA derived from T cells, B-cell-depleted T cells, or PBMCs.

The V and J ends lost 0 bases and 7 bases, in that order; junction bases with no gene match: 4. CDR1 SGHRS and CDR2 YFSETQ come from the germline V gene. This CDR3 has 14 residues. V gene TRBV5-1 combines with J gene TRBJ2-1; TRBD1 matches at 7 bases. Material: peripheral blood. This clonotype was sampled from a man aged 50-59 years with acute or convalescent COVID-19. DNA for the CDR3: TGCGCCAGCAGCTTGGCCGCGACAGGGAATGAGCAGTTCTTC. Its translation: CASSLAATGNEQFF.